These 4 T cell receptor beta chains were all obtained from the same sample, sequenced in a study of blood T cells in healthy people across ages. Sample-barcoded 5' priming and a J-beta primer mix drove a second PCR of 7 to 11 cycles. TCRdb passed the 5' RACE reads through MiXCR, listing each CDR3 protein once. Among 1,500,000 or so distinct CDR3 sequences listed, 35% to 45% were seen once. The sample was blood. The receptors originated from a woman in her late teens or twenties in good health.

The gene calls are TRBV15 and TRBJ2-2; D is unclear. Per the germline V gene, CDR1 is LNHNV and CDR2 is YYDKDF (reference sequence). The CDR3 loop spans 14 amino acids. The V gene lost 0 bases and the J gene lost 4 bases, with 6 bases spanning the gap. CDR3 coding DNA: TGTGCCACCAGCAGAGAAACGGCCACCGGGGAGCTGTTTTTT. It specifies CATSRETATGELFF.

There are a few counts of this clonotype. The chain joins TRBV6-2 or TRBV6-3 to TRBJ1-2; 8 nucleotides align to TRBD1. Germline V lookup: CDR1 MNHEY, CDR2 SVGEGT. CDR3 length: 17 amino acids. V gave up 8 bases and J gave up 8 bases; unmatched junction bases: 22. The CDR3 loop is CASHKALTGGKMRGYTF. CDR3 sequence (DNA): TGTGCCAGCCATAAAGCCCTCACAGGGGGGAAGATGAGAGGCTACACCTTC.

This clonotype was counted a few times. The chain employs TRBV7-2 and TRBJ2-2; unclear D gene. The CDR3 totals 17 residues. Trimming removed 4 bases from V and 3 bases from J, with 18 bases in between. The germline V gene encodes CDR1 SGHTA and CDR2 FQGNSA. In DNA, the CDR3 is TGTGCCAGCAGCTCCTCTGATCGGCTTCTCGACACCGGGGAGCTGTTTTTT. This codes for CASSSSDRLLDTGELFF.

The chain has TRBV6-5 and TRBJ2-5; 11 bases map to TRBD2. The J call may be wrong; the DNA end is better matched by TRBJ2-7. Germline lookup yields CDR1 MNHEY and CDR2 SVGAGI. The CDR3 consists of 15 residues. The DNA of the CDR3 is TGTGCCAGCAGCCCTAGCGGGAGGAAGGGATACGAGCAGTACTTC. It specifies CASSPSGRKGYEQYF.